This T cell receptor beta chain was found in a study of blood T cell repertoires in COVID-19. As for the study in general: Italy, Spain and the United States were the sources of the convalescent and acute COVID-19 samples.

From germline, CDR1 is SQVTM and CDR2 ANQGSEA. The CDR3 spans 13 residues. V was cut by 4 bases and J by 7 bases, with 13 bases left in between. Sequencing used immunoSEQ multiplex PCR; TCRdb keeps in-frame clones, though not all of them. The sample shows about 60,000 clones, about 90% of them seen only once. The sequence came from a man in his fifties or sixties with acute or convalescent COVID-19. This sequence joins TRBV29-1 and TRBJ1-4; D is perhaps TRBD1 (5 bases). The sequenced material came from peripheral blood. For the CDR3, the DNA is TGCAGCGTTGCGGGGGGATTTGGTGAAAAACTGTTTTTT. It is translated as CSVAGGFGEKLFF. Together with reference TRBV29-1 and TRBJ1-4, the CDR3 gives the full variable domain: SAVISQKPSRDICQRGTSLTIQCQVDSQVTMMFWYRQQPGQSLTLIATANQGSEATYESGFVIDKFPISRPNLTFSTLTVSNMSPEDSSIYLCSVAGGFGEKLFFGSGTQLSVL.